This TCR beta chain was profiled in a study of regulatory T cells in long-lasting Graves disease. Study at large: The antithyroid drugs taken by newly diagnosed Graves' patients had been used for under 3 months.

This clonotype was counted many times. With iRepertoire HTBI primers and Arm-PCR of CDR3 regions, TCR beta libraries were built. Methods used by the authors: Identified segments across samples numbered fewer than 80 TRBV and about 15 TRBJ. Each CDR3 protein gets one entry after TCRdb re-called the multiplex PCR reads with MiXCR. The authors' filters were not applied to this entry. Here the sample spans a few hundred thousand distinct CDR3 sequences, roughly 14% being singletons. There are 16 residues in the CDR3. V was clipped by 4 bases and J by 6 bases; unmatched bases: 16. Germline assignment: CDR1 DFQATT and CDR2 SNEGSKA (reference sequence). The time point here: newly diagnosed GD, antithyroid drugs for less than 3 months. From PBMCs, RNA was extracted and then used to make the TCR library. This sample was also put to use in a study of T cells in Graves' hyperthyroidism and ophthalmopathy. That work states: Newly diagnosed hyperthyroidism patients aged 18 to 65 years had disease lasting under 2 months. Reasons for excluding patients were uncontrolled infection, other autoimmune disease, pregnancy or lactation.

The TCR originated in a man in his thirties or forties with Graves disease. The V call is TRBV20-1, the J call TRBJ2-7; 9 bases align to TRBD2. Sequenced here: peripheral blood mononuclear cells (PBMCs), sampled at new diagnosis, from a patient treated with antithyroid drugs. The CDR3 loop is CSAIPSGRSPRREQYF. The CDR3, as DNA: TGCAGTGCTATTCCCAGCGGGAGGTCCCCCCGGCGCGAGCAGTACTTC.